These 4 T cell receptor beta chains came from one sample sequenced in a study of blood T cell repertoires in COVID-19. This table comes from immunoSEQ multiplex PCR, and its TCRdb copy is limited to in-frame clones, with some not included. The table includes 10,000 to 15,000 clones, 75% to 85% detected once. Sequencing used peripheral blood. All receptors derive from a woman in her sixties or seventies with acute or convalescent COVID-19.

This chain uses TRBV24-1 with TRBJ2-2, with TRBD1 matching 8 bases. V was clipped by 7 bases and J by 4 bases; unmatched bases: 7. CDR3 size: 15 residues. Germline loops: CDR1 KGHDR, CDR2 SFDVKD. In nucleotides, the CDR3 is TGTGCCACCAGAGCCGGGACAGGATCCACCGGGGAGCTGTTTTTT. Encoded protein: CATRAGTGSTGELFF.

The chain carries TRBV5-1 and TRBJ2-4; 9 positions match TRBD2. Germline V gene lookup returns CDR1 SGHRS and CDR2 YFSETQ. This CDR3 contains 18 residues. V lost 5 bases to trimming and J lost 3 bases; unmatched junction nucleotides: 15. The DNA of the CDR3 is TGCGCCAGCAGTCCTAGACTAGCGGCCCCATTGGGCAAAAACATTCAGTACTTC. Encoded protein: CASSPRLAAPLGKNIQYF. The full variable domain, with the rest looked up from reference TRBV5-1 and TRBJ2-4, is KAGVTQTPRYLIKTRGQQVTLSCSPISGHRSVSWYQQTPGQGLQFLFEYFSETQRNKGNFPGRFSGRQFSNSRSEMNVSTLELGDSALYLCASSPRLAAPLGKNIQYFGAGTRLSVL.

Regarding this clone: The junction and the germline gene differ at one end; a read error may be behind it. This chain uses TRBV12-5 with TRBJ2-1; possible D gene TRBD2, 5 bases. There are 15 residues in the CDR3. Germline lookup yields CDR1 LGHNT and CDR2 FRNRAP. CDR3 loop: CASGWMGASFNEQFF. In DNA form, the CDR3 reads TGTGCTAGTGGGTGGATGGGAGCCTCCTTCAATGAGCAGTTCTTC.

This chain uses TRBV27 with TRBJ2-7; 10 bases are shared with TRBD1. After removal of 6 bases from V and 2 bases from J, the junction contained 7 bases not matched to a gene. CDR3 size: 15 residues. The germline V gene encodes CDR1 MNHEY and CDR2 SMNVEV (reference sequence). The chain's CDR3 is CASSGTGEGTYEQYF. The CDR3 coding sequence is TGTGCCAGCAGCGGGACAGGGGAAGGTACCTACGAGCAGTACTTC.